The clone carrying this T cell receptor beta chain has only a few counts. What it recognizes is unknown. TCRdb processed the RT-PCR reads anew with MiXCR; each CDR3 protein has one entry. In the table there are about 650,000 distinct CDR3 sequences, around 13% of which are singletons. The data are from a study of response to subunit inactivated influenza vaccine. Points from the study as a whole: After each seasonal influenza vaccination, few new T cells are recruited, the authors suggested.

Trimming stripped 5 bases from V and 4 bases from J, with 10 bases between. This CDR3 comprises 13 residues. Germline CDR1 is SEHNR and CDR2 is FQNEAQ (reference sequence). This chain connects TRBV7-9 to TRBJ2-3, with no clear D. This clonotype was sampled from a man aged 50-59 years who received an inactivated influenza vaccine. The source material was PBMCs from blood, sampled 14 to 15 days before vaccination. Written as DNA, the CDR3 is TGTGCCAGCAGCCCTGCGGTCCCAGATACGCAGTATTTT. Its protein is CASSPAVPDTQYF.